These T cell receptor beta chains were read from a single sample in a study of identical twins. TCRdb used MiXCR to reprocess the 5' RACE reads, holding one entry per CDR3 protein. Counted here are more than 600,000 distinct CDR3 sequences, about 20% occurring once; the ten biggest clones make up around 13%. The same sample was also studied in work on T cells expressing NK-cell markers.

What was sequenced was PBMCs. All receptors derive from a woman in her late teens or twenties in good health. CDR3s include the opening cysteine and the closing phenylalanine or tryptophan. A D gene is named only where the DNA matches it firmly. Clone size is stated in some rows and not others, as once, few, many or a class when expanded.

clone_size j_call v_call d_call cdr3_nt cdr3_aa
few TRBJ1-2 TRBV7-9 NA TGTGCCAGCAGCTTGGGTTCGCCGCCCACCTATGGCTACACCTTC CASSLGSPPTYGYTF
NA TRBJ2-7 TRBV29-1 TRBD2 TGCAGCGTACAAACTAGCGGGAACTCCTACGAGCAGTACTTC CSVQTSGNSYEQYF
few TRBJ2-1 TRBV6-5 NA TGTGCCAGCAGCTACCGAGGGGGGGCATCGTACAATGAGCAGTTCTTC CASSYRGGASYNEQFF
NA TRBJ2-7 TRBV20-1 TRBD2 TGCAGTGCTGCGCGGGGGGGCAACTACGAGCAGTACTTC CSAARGGNYEQYF
few TRBJ2-1 TRBV2 TRBD1 TGTGCCAGCACGGCTTCCGGGACAGGGTTCATCAATGAGCAGTTCTTC CASTASGTGFINEQFF
few TRBJ1-2 TRBV20-1 TRBD1 TGCAGTGCTAGAAAGGGACAGGGTTTCCTAGGCTATGGCTACACCTTC CSARKGQGFLGYGYTF
NA TRBJ1-4 TRBV20-1 NA TGCAGTGCTAGAGATCTAAGGGGCGGTGAAAAACTGTTTTTT CSARDLRGGEKLFF
few TRBJ1-1 TRBV7-9 NA TGTGCCAGCAGGGTCTTCCAGGGGAACACTGAAGCTTTCTTT CASRVFQGNTEAFF
NA TRBJ2-1 TRBV20-1 TRBD2 TGCAGTGCTAGCCTACGGGGGGGCCCCTACAATGAGCAGTTCTTC CSASLRGGPYNEQFF
NA TRBJ2-7 TRBV27 NA TGTGCCAGCAGGACGGGGGTTGCCTACGAGCAGTACTTC CASRTGVAYEQYF
NA TRBJ2-1 TRBV29-1 NA TGCAGCGTTGTGGGGGACAATGAGCAGTTCTTC CSVVGDNEQFF
NA TRBJ2-1 TRBV7-6 TRBD1 TGTGCCAGCAGACAGACAGGGGCCCTGAACAATGAGCAGTTCTTC CASRQTGALNNEQFF
many TRBJ2-1 TRBV20-1 NA TGCAGTGCTAGGGCGATCCCCAGGGGCAATGAGCAGTTCTTC CSARAIPRGNEQFF
few TRBJ1-6 TRBV20-1 NA TGCAGTGCTAGGGACGCCAATAATTCACCCCTCCACTTT CSARDANNSPLHF
few TRBJ2-7 TRBV9 TRBD2 TGTGCCAGCAGCTATGGGACTAGCGGAAGTGTGTACGAGCAGTACTTC CASSYGTSGSVYEQYF
few TRBJ1-2 TRBV20-1 NA TGCAGTGCCCCCGGACAGTATGGCTACACCTTC CSAPGQYGYTF
few TRBJ1-6 TRBV7-2 TRBD1 TGTGCCAGCACCGCGACAGGGTCTGATGGTTCACCCCTCCACTTT CASTATGSDGSPLHF
NA TRBJ1-1 TRBV15 NA TGTGCCACCAGCAGACCGAACACTGAAGCTTTCTTT CATSRPNTEAFF
many TRBJ2-7 TRBV27 NA TGTGCCAGCAGTTCTAAGGGGATGAGTACCTACGAGCAGTACTTC CASSSKGMSTYEQYF
few TRBJ1-1 TRBV21-1 NA TGTGCCAGCAGCAAATGGGTCCCTGAAGCTTTCTTT CASSKWVPEAFF
many TRBJ1-2 TRBV18 TRBD1 TGTGCCAGCTCACCTTCGGGACAGGGCTATGGCTACACCTTC CASSPSGQGYGYTF
few TRBJ2-5 TRBV10-3 TRBD2 TGTGCCATCTCCCAACGGGGGGGTCCCTTTGGGGAGACCCAGTACTTC CAISQRGGPFGETQYF
few TRBJ2-5 TRBV4-2 NA TGTGCCAGCAGCCAAGATAGGGGGGGCCAAGAGACCCAGTACTTC CASSQDRGGQETQYF
few TRBJ2-1 TRBV20-1 NA TGCAGTGCTCTCCCGGACGCTTACAATGAGCAGTTCTTC CSALPDAYNEQFF
few TRBJ2-1 TRBV20-1 NA TGCAGTGCTAAAAGTAACTACCTCGACAATGAGCAGTTCTTC CSAKSNYLDNEQFF
NA TRBJ2-1 TRBV10-3 NA TGTGCCATCAAACAGGGAGAGGGCTCCTACAATGAGCAGTTCTTC CAIKQGEGSYNEQFF
NA TRBJ1-6 TRBV7-2 NA TGTGCCAGCAGCTTAGACGCGACGAGAGGGTCACCCCTCCACTTT CASSLDATRGSPLHF
NA TRBJ1-4 TRBV7-9 TRBD1 TGTGCCAGCAGCTCCGACAGGGGAGTGTATGAAAAACTGTTTTTT CASSSDRGVYEKLFF
NA TRBJ1-6 TRBV3-1 TRBD1 TGTGCCAGCAGCGCGGGACAGGGGAATAATTCACCCCTCCACTTT CASSAGQGNNSPLHF
NA TRBJ1-5 TRBV5-5 TRBD1 TGTGCCAGCAGCTTGGCCCCACGGACAGGGGGCCCCAATCAGCCCCAGCATTTT CASSLAPRTGGPNQPQHF
many TRBJ1-1 TRBV12-3/TRBV12-4 NA TGTGCCAGCAGTTTATACCCTATGAACACTGAAGCTTTCTTT CASSLYPMNTEAFF
NA TRBJ2-5 TRBV14 NA TGTGCCACCTCGCCTGTTCTGGGGACCCAGTACTTC CATSPVLGTQYF
many TRBJ2-7 TRBV12-3/TRBV12-4 NA TGTGCCAGCAAAGGGTTCCACGAGCAGTACTTC CASKGFHEQYF
many TRBJ2-1 TRBV12-3/TRBV12-4 TRBD2 TGTGCCAGCAGACTGTGGACTAGCGGGAGCAATGAGCAGTTCTTC CASRLWTSGSNEQFF
NA TRBJ2-1 TRBV10-3 NA TGTGCCATCAGGGGAGTGCTGGGCCACAATGAGCAGTTCTTC CAIRGVLGHNEQFF
NA TRBJ2-1 TRBV5-1 NA TGCGCCAGCAGCTTGGAGAAAGTGCAGTTCTTC CASSLEKVQFF
few TRBJ1-2 TRBV4-2 TRBD1 TGTGCCAGCAGCCAGACAGGGTTGGGCTATGGCTACACCTTC CASSQTGLGYGYTF
NA TRBJ2-5 TRBV7-7 TRBD1 TGTGCTAGCAGCTGGGGGACAGGTCAAGAGACCCAGTACTTC CASSWGTGQETQYF
many TRBJ1-2 TRBV20-1 NA TGCAGTGCTAGACCAAAACGGTTTAACTATGGCTACACCTTC CSARPKRFNYGYTF
few TRBJ1-5 TRBV4-3 NA TGCGCCAGCAGCCAAGGGAGCGGGGACAATCAGCCCCAGCATTTT CASSQGSGDNQPQHF
NA TRBJ2-1 TRBV29-1 TRBD2 TGCAGCGTTGGTACTAGCGGAAACAATGAGCAGTTCTTC CSVGTSGNNEQFF
many TRBJ2-7 TRBV7-2 TRBD2 TGTGCCAGCAGAAGATCCGGGGCTAGCGGGTCCTACGAGCAGTACTTC CASRRSGASGSYEQYF
few TRBJ2-3 TRBV20-1 NA TGCAGTGCTGCTGGGGCAGATACGCAGTATTTT CSAAGADTQYF
few TRBJ2-7 TRBV7-9 TRBD2 TGTGCCAGCAGCTTAGGAGGCGGGGGGGCAAGCTACGAGCAGTACTTC CASSLGGGGASYEQYF
few TRBJ2-7 TRBV6-5 NA TGTGCCAGCAGTTACTCATACGCGGGCTCCTACGAGCAGTACTTC CASSYSYAGSYEQYF